What follows are 18 T cell receptor beta chains derived from one specimen sequenced in a study of blood T cell repertoires in COVID-19. Sequencing used immunoSEQ multiplex PCR; TCRdb keeps in-frame clones, though not all of them. The repertoire holds a few hundred thousand clones, 85% seen once, with about 7% in the top ten. The sequencing sample was made of peripheral blood. Receptors were obtained from a human donor in a cohort sampled during active COVID-19.

The V and J genes are TRBV27 and TRBJ2-1; 8 nucleotides line up with TRBD2. Trimming removed 5 bases from V and 7 bases from J; junction bases left unmatched: 13. Germline-derived CDR1 and CDR2 are MNHEY and SMNVEV (reference sequence). The CDR3 is made up of 16 amino acids. The CDR3 DNA follows: TGTGCCAGCAGTCTACTACCAGCGGGGGCTACAAATGAGCAGTTCTTC. Translated: CASSLLPAGATNEQFF.

V and J are TRBV10-1 and TRBJ1-5; 10 nucleotides match TRBD1. This CDR3 contains 15 residues. Trimming took 5 bases from V and 3 from J; bases not matched to a gene: 4. CDR1 WNHNN and CDR2 SYGVQD come from the germline V gene (reference sequence). The CDR3 DNA sequence: TGCGCCAGCAGTCCCGGGACAGGGGACAATCAGCCCCAGCATTTT. Encoded protein: CASSPGTGDNQPQHF.

The V and J genes are TRBV11-3 and TRBJ2-3; possibly TRBD1 for D (5 bases). CDR1 and CDR2 (germline): SGHNT, YENEEA. CDR3 length equals 14 residues. Deletions cut 4 bases from V and 4 bases from J, with 12 bases between. CDR3 nucleotide sequence: TGTGCCAGCAGCTACGGTGTAGGGGCAGATACGCAGTATTTT. Residues: CASSYGVGADTQYF. Using reference TRBV11-3 and TRBJ2-3 for the parts outside the CDR3, the full variable domain is EAGVVQSPRYKIIEKKQPVAFWCNPISGHNTLYWYLQNLGQGPELLIRYENEEAVDDSQLPKDRFSAERLKGVDSTLKIQPAELGDSAVYLCASSYGVGADTQYFGPGTRLTVL.

The rearrangement uses TRBV7-9 and TRBJ1-4; weak D call: TRBD1 (5 bases). Looked up from germline, CDR1 is SEHNR and CDR2 is FQNEAQ (reference sequence). V was cut by 5 bases and J by 1 base, with 8 bases left in between. The CDR3 has 14 amino acids. The CDR3 reads CASSPDRTNEKLFF. The CDR3 DNA is TGTGCCAGCAGCCCAGACAGAACTAATGAAAAACTGTTTTTT.

This clone has only a few counts. The same CDR3 arises from other DNA sequences in this sample as well. The J gene is TRBJ2-2, the V gene TRBV5-1, with 9 bases lining up with TRBD2. This CDR3 is built from 15 residues. V was pared by 4 bases and J by 4 bases, with 5 bases of the junction left unmatched. Germline V gene sequence: CDR1 SGHRS, CDR2 YFSETQ. The CDR3 coding sequence is TGCGCCAGCAGCACAAGCGGGGGGTCCACCGGGGAGCTGTTTTTT. It encodes CASSTSGGSTGELFF. The variable domain in full, completed from reference TRBV5-1 and TRBJ2-2, reads KAGVTQTPRYLIKTRGQQVTLSCSPISGHRSVSWYQQTPGQGLQFLFEYFSETQRNKGNFPGRFSGRQFSNSRSEMNVSTLELGDSALYLCASSTSGGSTGELFFGEGSRLTVL.

This chain links TRBV7-8 with TRBJ1-2; possibly TRBD1 for D (5 bases). Trimming removed 4 bases at V and 0 bases at J, with 9 bases between. The germline V gene encodes CDR1 SGHVS and CDR2 FQNEAQ. There are 14 residues in the CDR3. CDR3: CASSSLTANYGYTF. The CDR3 DNA reads TGTGCCAGCAGCTCATTGACAGCTAACTATGGCTACACCTTC.

The chain is built from TRBV18 and TRBJ1-4, with no clear D. V was pared by 4 bases and J by 2 bases, with 5 bases between. CDR1 is KGHSH and CDR2 is LQKENI in the germline V gene. The CDR3 runs to 13 residues. CDR3 sequence reads: CASSLRTNEKLFF. The CDR3 DNA follows: TGTGCCAGCTCACTCCGGACTAATGAAAAACTGTTTTTT. The variable domain in full, completed from reference TRBV18 and TRBJ1-4, reads NAGVMQNPRHLVRRRGQEARLRCSPMKGHSHVYWYRQLPEEGLKFMVYLQKENIIDESGMPKERFSAEFPKEGPSILRIQQVVRGDSAAYFCASSLRTNEKLFFGSGTQLSVL.

J is TRBJ1-1 and V is TRBV5-8; D remains ambiguous. CDR3 size: 12 residues. Germline assignment: CDR1 SGHTS and CDR2 YDEGEE. The ends were cut back, 7 bases at V and 2 bases at J, with 9 bases in the middle. For the CDR3, the DNA is TGTGCCAGCGGAGGGTTTAACACTGAAGCTTTCTTT. Protein sequence: CASGGFNTEAFF.

The chain is built from TRBV18 and TRBJ2-7, with D possibly TRBD1 on 7 matching bases. CDR1 and CDR2 (germline): KGHSH, LQKENI. The V gene lost 2 bases and the J gene lost 2 bases, with 13 bases spanning the gap. The CDR3 contains 15 residues. CDR3 sequence: CASSPGAGGTYEQYF. In nucleotides, the CDR3 is TGTGCCAGCTCACCAGGGGCAGGGGGGACCTACGAGCAGTACTTC.

The genes are TRBV6-5 and TRBJ1-4, with D perhaps TRBD1 (5 bases). V lost 0 bases and J lost 7, with 12 bases in between. CDR3 length equals 15 residues. Germline V gives CDR1 MNHEY, CDR2 SVGAGI. The DNA of the CDR3 is TGTGCCAGCAGTTACTCACGCGGGGCTGCTGAAAAACTGTTTTTT. This translates into CASSYSRGAAEKLFF.

The chain carries TRBV6-5 and TRBJ1-2, with TRBD1 as a possible D gene (6 bases). The CDR3 sequence is 14 residues long. The V and J ends lost 7 bases and 1 base respectively, with 13 bases between them. Germline V gene sequence: CDR1 MNHEY, CDR2 SVGAGI. The CDR3: CASTRTALNYGYTF. In DNA form, the CDR3 reads TGTGCCAGCACCAGGACAGCGCTTAACTATGGCTACACCTTC.

V and J are TRBV15 and TRBJ1-3, with D perhaps TRBD1 (5 bases). V lost 1 base to trimming and J lost 0 bases, with 16 bases between them. The CDR3 sequence is 18 residues long. Germline CDR1 reads LNHNV; CDR2 reads YYDKDF (reference sequence). CDR3 coding DNA: TGTGCCACCAGCAGAGGGTGGGACTCTGATTTCTCTGGAAACACCATATATTTT. It codes for CATSRGWDSDFSGNTIYF.

In its sample, this clone was seen once. The chain recombines TRBV5-1 with TRBJ2-1; D unclear. Germline V gene data show CDR1 as SGHRS and CDR2 as YFSETQ. The CDR3 has 15 amino acids. V lost 2 bases and J 0 bases, leaving 9 bases between the germline ends. The CDR3 here is CASSLNEYSYNEQFF. Written as DNA, the CDR3 is TGCGCCAGCAGCTTAAATGAGTACTCCTACAATGAGCAGTTCTTC.

The V call is TRBV5-1, the J call TRBJ1-1, with D uncertain. The V and J ends lost 0 bases and 9 bases respectively, with 12 bases between them. CDR3 length equals 13 residues. CDR1 is SGHRS and CDR2 is YFSETQ in the germline V gene. Written as DNA, the CDR3 is TGCGCCAGCAGCTTGGATGCGAACCTAAAAGCTTTCTTT. This sequence encodes CASSLDANLKAFF. The complete variable domain, with remaining parts taken from reference TRBV5-1 and TRBJ1-1, reads KAGVTQTPRYLIKTRGQQVTLSCSPISGHRSVSWYQQTPGQGLQFLFEYFSETQRNKGNFPGRFSGRQFSNSRSEMNVSTLELGDSALYLCASSLDANLKAFFGQGTRLTVV.

The chain carries TRBV14 and TRBJ2-3; 7 positions agree with TRBD1. The V and J ends lost 6 bases and 6 bases, in that order; junction bases with no gene match: 12. Germline V gene lookup returns CDR1 SGHDN and CDR2 FVKESK. The CDR3 is 15 residues long. The CDR3 DNA reads TGTGCCAGCAGTCTCACCTCGACAGGGTATGATACGCAGTATTTT. This codes for CASSLTSTGYDTQYF.

The chain employs TRBV7-9 and TRBJ2-1; maybe TRBD2 (6 bases). Germline values: CDR1 SEHNR, CDR2 FQNEAQ (reference sequence). The CDR3 loop spans 14 amino acids. Trimming pared 0 bases from V and 6 bases from J, leaving 9 bases between. CDR3 nucleotides: TGTGCCAGCAGCTTAGCGGACTACCGCAATGAGCAGTTCTTC. The encoded protein is CASSLADYRNEQFF.

This chain uses TRBV5-5 with TRBJ2-7, with a possible D match to TRBD2 (6 bases). With 0 bases removed from V and 2 bases from J, the gap between germline ends came to 12 bases. This CDR3 is 15 amino acids long. Germline CDR1 and CDR2: SGHKS and YYEKEE (reference sequence). The CDR3 sequence: CASSLVRDFTYEQYF. The CDR3 DNA sequence: TGTGCCAGCAGCTTGGTTCGGGACTTCACCTACGAGCAGTACTTC. Full variable domain (missing parts from reference TRBV5-5 and TRBJ2-7): DAGVTQSPTHLIKTRGQQVTLRCSPISGHKSVSWYQQVLGQGPQFIFQYYEKEERGRGNFPDRFSARQFPNYSSELNVNALLLGDSALYLCASSLVRDFTYEQYFGPGTRLTVT.

This clone was picked up one time. The CDR3 reads CASSLGQGSSPLHF. As DNA, the CDR3 is TGTGCCAGCAGCTTAGGACAGGGAAGTTCACCCCTCCACTTT. The chain uses TRBV5-6 and TRBJ1-6; TRBD1 agrees at 8 bases. Unmatched junction bases numbered 4, after V lost 2 bases and J lost 9 bases. CDR3 length: 14 residues. Germline V lookup: CDR1 SGHDT, CDR2 YYEEEE.